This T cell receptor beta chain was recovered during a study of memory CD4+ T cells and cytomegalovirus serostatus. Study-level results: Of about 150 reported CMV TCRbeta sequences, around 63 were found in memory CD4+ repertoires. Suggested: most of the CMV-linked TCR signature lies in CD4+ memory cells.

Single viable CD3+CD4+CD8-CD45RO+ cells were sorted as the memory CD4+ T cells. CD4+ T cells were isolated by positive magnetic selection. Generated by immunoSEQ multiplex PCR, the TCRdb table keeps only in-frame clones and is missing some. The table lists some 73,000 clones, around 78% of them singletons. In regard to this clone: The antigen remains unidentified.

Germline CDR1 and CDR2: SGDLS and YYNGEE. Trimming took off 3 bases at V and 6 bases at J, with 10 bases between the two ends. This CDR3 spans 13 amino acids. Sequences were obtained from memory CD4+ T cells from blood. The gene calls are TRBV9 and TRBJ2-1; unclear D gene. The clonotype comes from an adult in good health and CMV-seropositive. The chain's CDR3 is CASSDQVSNEQFF. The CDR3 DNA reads TGTGCCAGCAGCGATCAGGTCAGCAATGAGCAGTTCTTC.